These T cell receptor beta chains were read from a single sample in a study of early T cells in non-severe SARS-CoV-2 infection. TCRdb processed the 5' RACE reads anew with MiXCR; each CDR3 protein has one entry. The data contain about 61,000 distinct CDR3 sequences, 9.5% to 14% of them singletons. The specimen sequenced was whole blood. These receptors were taken from an adult who was a healthcare worker with PCR-confirmed SARS-CoV-2 infection or an uninfected control (not recorded which). Both conserved end residues are part of each CDR3.

J: TRBJ1-2
length: 14
V: TRBV2
CDR3: CASTGPPLGYGYTF

J: TRBJ1-4
length: 14
V: TRBV5-5
CDR3: CASSLGHRNEKLFF

J: TRBJ2-7
length: 16
V: TRBV14
CDR3: CASSQDGTGFSYEQYF

J: TRBJ1-1
length: 14
V: TRBV19
CDR3: CASSIGSMNTEAFF

J: TRBJ1-1
length: 13
V: TRBV29-1
CDR3: CSVGIGENTEAFF

J: TRBJ2-5
length: 13
V: TRBV12-3/TRBV12-4
CDR3: CASSPGGPETQYF

J: TRBJ2-1
length: 15
V: TRBV19
CDR3: CASSLSGGAYNEQFF

J: TRBJ2-3
length: 14
V: TRBV5-4
CDR3: CATLSGGRTDTQYF

J: TRBJ2-5
length: 15
V: TRBV18
CDR3: CASSPDRVNQETQYF

J: TRBJ2-2
length: 13
V: TRBV27
CDR3: CASSLVGSGELFF

J: TRBJ1-2
length: 15
V: TRBV11-2
CDR3: CASSLDGGVGHGYTF

J: TRBJ2-7
length: 14
V: TRBV10-3
CDR3: CAISRTGTGGEQYF

J: TRBJ2-1
length: 14
V: TRBV2
CDR3: CASRSQPNSNEQFF

J: TRBJ1-3
length: 16
V: TRBV7-9
CDR3: CASSLGVNRHGNTIYF

J: TRBJ1-1
length: 16
V: TRBV12-3/TRBV12-4
CDR3: CASRAGLLRTNTEAFF

J: TRBJ2-7
length: 14
V: TRBV6-5
CDR3: CASSYHHDRGEQYF

J: TRBJ1-1
length: 17
V: TRBV12-3/TRBV12-4
CDR3: CASSLIDRGSMNTEAFF

J: TRBJ2-1
length: 14
V: TRBV7-9
CDR3: CASRLLAGGNEQFF

J: TRBJ1-3
length: 16
V: TRBV6-6
CDR3: CASSLTGLRSGNTIYF

J: TRBJ2-1
length: 13
V: TRBV29-1
CDR3: CSAGGRTYNEQFF

J: TRBJ2-3
length: 15
V: TRBV4-2
CDR3: CASSPRGGGDVTQYF

J: TRBJ2-7
length: 13
V: TRBV6-6
CDR3: CASTIAGPYEQYF

J: TRBJ2-7
length: 15
V: TRBV18
CDR3: CASSSGQQEAYEQYF

J: TRBJ2-6
length: 15
V: TRBV2
CDR3: CASTRGSSGANVLTF

J: TRBJ1-6
length: 17
V: TRBV27
CDR3: CASSSPSRDRNNSPLHF

J: TRBJ2-3
length: 14
V: TRBV20-1
CDR3: CSAARTGGTDTQYF

J: TRBJ2-1
length: 14
V: TRBV7-8
CDR3: CASSLSGAYNEQFF

J: TRBJ1-3
length: 12
V: TRBV29-1
CDR3: CSVIRGGNTIYF

J: TRBJ1-1
length: 12
V: TRBV27
CDR3: CASSRSGTEAFF

J: TRBJ2-5
length: 14
V: TRBV5-6
CDR3: CASSLAGGPETQYF

J: TRBJ1-6
length: 15
V: TRBV7-8
CDR3: CASSLSAGRNSPLHF

J: TRBJ2-3
length: 11
V: TRBV10-3
CDR3: CAISDKDTQYF

J: TRBJ1-4
length: 16
V: TRBV3-1
CDR3: CASSQPGTGANQKLFF

J: TRBJ2-1
length: 15
V: TRBV5-1
CDR3: CASSWLGGAYNERFF

J: TRBJ2-2
length: 16
V: TRBV5-1
CDR3: CASSLGQGAGTGELFF

J: TRBJ2-5
length: 15
V: TRBV6-2/TRBV6-3
CDR3: CASSPEHPPQETQYF

J: TRBJ1-2
length: 19
V: TRBV12-3/TRBV12-4
CDR3: CASSLASPTGWPANYGYTF

J: TRBJ1-5
length: 14
V: TRBV6-2/TRBV6-3
CDR3: CASRRDNSNQPQHF